Listed below are T cell receptor beta chains from one sample, sequenced in a study of T cells after yellow fever vaccination. In TCRdb, the 5' RACE reads were re-called with MiXCR into one record per CDR3 protein. The data hold hundreds of thousands of distinct CDR3 sequences, with 13% observed a single time. The source material was PBMCs, sampled on the day of the yellow fever booster vaccination. Receptors originate from a man younger than 40 who received the YFV17D yellow fever vaccine. Both conserved end residues are part of each CDR3. The D gene is left open where the match is weak. Clone size is stated in some rows and not others, as once, few, many or a class when expanded.

j_call,d_call,v_call,clone_size,cdr3_nt,cdr3_aa
TRBJ1-2,TRBD1,TRBV12-3/TRBV12-4,NA,TGTGCCAGCAGTGAACAGGACAGGGGGCGCGTTGATGGCTACACCTTC,CASSEQDRGRVDGYTF
TRBJ2-5,NA,TRBV13,few,TGTGCCAGCAGCTTATGGAGTTCAGAGACCCAGTACTTC,CASSLWSSETQYF
TRBJ2-5,NA,TRBV2,NA,TGTGCCAGCGCCCTCGGGCGTACGGGGATTCAAGAGACCCAGTACTTC,CASALGRTGIQETQYF
TRBJ2-2,NA,TRBV12-5,NA,TGTGCTAGTGGTTTGGGCCCAGCAGAGACCGGGGAGCTGTTTTTT,CASGLGPAETGELFF
TRBJ2-3,NA,TRBV4-3,NA,TGCGCCAGCAGCCAAGATGTATTGAGCACAGATACGCAGTATTTT,CASSQDVLSTDTQYF
TRBJ1-5,NA,TRBV28,NA,TGTGCCAGCACCGGGGGGGGGCCCACTAGCAATCAGCCCCAGCATTTT,CASTGGGPTSNQPQHF
TRBJ2-4,NA,TRBV5-5,NA,TGTGCCAGCAGCGCACAGGACACCAGACAGTACTTC,CASSAQDTRQYF
TRBJ1-2,NA,TRBV5-1,many,TGCGCCAGCAGCAGCCGGGACCCGGGACGGGGCTACACCTTC,CASSSRDPGRGYTF
TRBJ2-1,NA,TRBV6-5,NA,TGTGCCAGCAGTTACTCGACCGGTCAGCCCGGGGAGCAGTTCTTC,CASSYSTGQPGEQFF
TRBJ2-7,NA,TRBV20-1,few,TGCAGTGCTAGAGGAGCCGGCACCTACGAGCAGTACTTC,CSARGAGTYEQYF
TRBJ2-1,NA,TRBV7-2,many,TGTGCCAGCAGCGAATACAATGAGCAGTTCTTC,CASSEYNEQFF
TRBJ1-5,NA,TRBV19,NA,TGTGCCAGTAGTAATCCGGTCAGTCCCCAGCATTTT,CASSNPVSPQHF
TRBJ2-2,TRBD1,TRBV9,few,TGTGCCAGCTCCTGGGGACAGGGGGCAGATGGGGAGCTGTTTTTT,CASSWGQGADGELFF
TRBJ2-1,TRBD2,TRBV6-2/TRBV6-3,many,TGTGCCAGCAGTTACTCGAAGTTAGGTATCAGCGGGAGGGTCAATGAGCAGTTCTTC,CASSYSKLGISGRVNEQFF
TRBJ2-7,TRBD1,TRBV20-1,NA,TGCAGTGCTGAGGGACAGGGGAGGGCTGGGGACGAGCAGTACTTC,CSAEGQGRAGDEQYF
TRBJ1-1,NA,TRBV20-1,NA,TGCAGTGCGAGTAGGGAATTGACTGAAGCTTTCTTT,CSASRELTEAFF
TRBJ2-1,TRBD2,TRBV11-2,many,TGTGCCAGCAGCTTATCGGGCGGGAGCTCCTACAATGAGCAGTTCTTC,CASSLSGGSSYNEQFF
TRBJ2-1,NA,TRBV3-1,few,TGTGCCAGCAGCTCCCGGGGTAGCGCGTACAATGAGCAGTTCTTC,CASSSRGSAYNEQFF
TRBJ2-7,NA,TRBV20-1,few,TGCAGTGCTAGAGATTCTATTAGGAAGACCTACGAGCAGTACTTC,CSARDSIRKTYEQYF
TRBJ2-4,NA,TRBV28,NA,TGTGCCAGCAGTCGCCCCGGGACGTCAGGAAACATTCAGTACTTC,CASSRPGTSGNIQYF
TRBJ2-3,NA,TRBV7-3,NA,TGTGCCAGCAGCTTAAGCAGCGTGGCAGATACGCAGTATTTT,CASSLSSVADTQYF
TRBJ2-3,NA,TRBV10-1,NA,TGCGCCAGCAGTGTGGTGGTCCCTCCAGATACGCAGTATTTT,CASSVVVPPDTQYF
TRBJ2-1,TRBD2,TRBV7-3,few,TGTGCCAGCAGTCCCCTAGCGGGAGAGGTTGAGCAGTTCTTC,CASSPLAGEVEQFF
TRBJ2-1,TRBD1,TRBV6-5,NA,TGTGCCAGCAGCTTACAGGGGATGGCTTACAATGAGCAGTTCTTC,CASSLQGMAYNEQFF
TRBJ2-5,NA,TRBV12-3/TRBV12-4,NA,TGTGCCAGCCTCCTTTCCCCGTTAGAGACCCAGTACTTC,CASLLSPLETQYF
TRBJ2-2,TRBD2,TRBV28,many,TGTGCCAGCACTTTGGTAGGACTAGCGGCCGGGGAGCTGTTTTTT,CASTLVGLAAGELFF
TRBJ2-5,NA,TRBV7-6,many,TGTGCCAGCAGCATAACCCCGGTGCGCCAAGAGACCCAGTACTTC,CASSITPVRQETQYF
TRBJ2-3,TRBD2,TRBV5-1,NA,TGCGCCAGCAGCAATAGCGGGAGGGACACAGATACGCAGTATTTT,CASSNSGRDTDTQYF
TRBJ2-7,NA,TRBV20-1,many,TGCAGTGCATCCAACCAGAGACAGGTCATAGTGCAGTACTTC,CSASNQRQVIVQYF
TRBJ2-3,TRBD2,TRBV7-8,few,TGTGCCAGCAGCTCAGGACTAGCGGGTGGAATCATGCAAGATACGCAGTATTTT,CASSSGLAGGIMQDTQYF
TRBJ2-3,NA,TRBV7-2,NA,TGTGCCAGCAGACCCAGGGGGGAGAACACAGATACGCAGTATTTT,CASRPRGENTDTQYF
TRBJ2-2,NA,TRBV29-1,few,TGCAGCGTTGCCCCGGCCGTGAACACCGGGGAGCTGTTTTTT,CSVAPAVNTGELFF
TRBJ2-7,NA,TRBV7-3,few,TGTGCCAGCAGCTTCCATAGGGACGGCGAGCAGTACTTC,CASSFHRDGEQYF
TRBJ2-1,TRBD2,TRBV6-1,few,TGTGCCAGCAAACTCGGGACTAGCGGCCACAATGAGCAGTTCTTC,CASKLGTSGHNEQFF
TRBJ1-6,NA,TRBV27,NA,TGTGCCAGCAGTCCGGGACACTCTAATTCACCCCTCCACTTT,CASSPGHSNSPLHF
TRBJ1-2,NA,TRBV30,few,TGTGCCTGGACGATGTACAGGGCGGGGGGCTACACCTTC,CAWTMYRAGGYTF
TRBJ2-1,TRBD1,TRBV24-1,few,TGTGCCACCAGTGATCCCACAGGGGCAAACAATGAGCAGTTCTTC,CATSDPTGANNEQFF
TRBJ2-5,TRBD2,TRBV20-1,few,TGCAGTGCTGGGGGACTACAAGAGACCCAGTACTTC,CSAGGLQETQYF
TRBJ2-7,NA,TRBV9,few,TGTGCCAGCAGCCCACCGAGGGGGGCCCCCTACGAGCAGTACTTC,CASSPPRGAPYEQYF
TRBJ2-6,NA,TRBV24-1,NA,TGTGCCACCAGTGGAAAAGGTACCATCTCTGGGGCCAACGTCCTGACTTTC,CATSGKGTISGANVLTF
TRBJ1-2,NA,TRBV12-3/TRBV12-4,NA,TGTGCCAGCAAGGTTGGAGGTCCCTACAGCTACACCTTC,CASKVGGPYSYTF
TRBJ1-5,NA,TRBV7-2,few,TGTGCCAGCAGCTTATCCAGAGATGGGCAGCCCCAGCATTTT,CASSLSRDGQPQHF
TRBJ2-1,TRBD2,TRBV20-1,NA,TGCAGTGCTAGAGAAAAGGGGCGGGAGACCTCCTACAATGAGCAGTTCTTC,CSAREKGRETSYNEQFF
TRBJ2-5,TRBD1,TRBV5-1,NA,TGCGCCAGCAGCTTGGCCATCAGGGGGCGGCAAGAGACCCAGTACTTC,CASSLAIRGRQETQYF
TRBJ2-1,TRBD2,TRBV15,few,TGTGCCACCAGCAGAGATATAGCGGGAGGCAATGAGCAGTTCTTC,CATSRDIAGGNEQFF
TRBJ2-1,NA,TRBV5-6,few,TGTGCCAGCAGCGACTCCGGGACAACCAATGAGCAGTTCTTC,CASSDSGTTNEQFF
TRBJ2-1,NA,TRBV28,few,TGTGCCAGCACAGGGTTCCACAATGAGCAGTTCTTC,CASTGFHNEQFF
TRBJ2-1,TRBD2,TRBV19,NA,TGTGCCAGTAGTTCCGGCGGGAGGACCCACAATGAGCAGTTCTTC,CASSSGGRTHNEQFF
TRBJ2-7,TRBD2,TRBV30,few,TGTGCCTGGAAACCCGGGCCACTAGCGAACTACGAGCAGTACTTC,CAWKPGPLANYEQYF
TRBJ1-1,NA,TRBV20-1,NA,TGCAGTGCTAGAGAAGATGCCTCTGAAGCTTTCTTT,CSAREDASEAFF
TRBJ2-5,TRBD2,TRBV5-1,few,TGCGCCAGCAGCCTCTTCGAAAGCGGGAGAAAGACCCAGTACTTC,CASSLFESGRKTQYF
TRBJ1-1,TRBD1,TRBV5-1,NA,TGCGCCAGCACCAAGACAGGGGGAGCGACTGAAGCTTTCTTT,CASTKTGGATEAFF
TRBJ2-3,NA,TRBV5-4,NA,TGTGCCAGCAGCCTAAAAGGAGACAGCACAGATACGCAGTATTTT,CASSLKGDSTDTQYF
TRBJ2-7,NA,TRBV20-1,NA,TGCAGTGCTAGTGGGGTTGTTGTAGACCCCCCACGGAACGAGCAGTACTTC,CSASGVVVDPPRNEQYF
TRBJ1-2,NA,TRBV12-3/TRBV12-4,few,TGTGCCAGCAGTTTAGACCAGCACTATGGCTACACCTTC,CASSLDQHYGYTF
TRBJ2-6,NA,TRBV10-3,NA,TGTGCCATCAGCCGGGACCGTCCACCCAACGTCCTGACTTTC,CAISRDRPPNVLTF
TRBJ1-5,NA,TRBV30,NA,TGTGCCTTTAGGGAGGGGCATCAGCCCCAGCATTTT,CAFREGHQPQHF
TRBJ2-7,TRBD2,TRBV11-2,once,TGTGCCAGCAGCTTAGAACTAGCGGTTTCCTACGAGCAGTACTTC,CASSLELAVSYEQYF
TRBJ2-4,NA,TRBV29-1,NA,TGCAGCTACCGAACAGGGTCGGAAAACATTCAGTACTTC,CSYRTGSENIQYF